This TCR beta chain was sequenced in a study of CD8 T cells in Susac syndrome. Looking at the study overall: Eight or nine of the sequenced Susac syndrome patients were in remission, and five or six had active disease. Study-wide points: Susac syndrome CD4+ T cell repertoires showed no clonal expansion.

The authors reverse transcribed roughly 0.5 to 1 ug RNA with random hexamers. TCR beta CDR3 was amplified by immunoSEQ covering 54 Vbeta and 13 Jbeta. A single record per CDR3 protein comes from TCRdb applying MiXCR to the immunoSEQ multiplex PCR reads. The sample consists of about 150,000 distinct CDR3 sequences, 95% of them appearing once. The table lists this clonotype with a few counts. What it recognizes is unknown. In germline, CDR1 is SNHLY, CDR2 FYNNEI. The length of the CDR3 is 11 residues. Trimming took off 5 bases at V and 0 bases at J, with 2 bases between the two ends. Specimen: CD4+ T cells from PBMCs. The clonotype comes from a human donor with Susac syndrome. The chain employs TRBV2 and TRBJ2-7; D call uncertain. Here the CDR3 DNA reads TGTGCCAGCAGTAACTCCTACGAGCAGTACTTC. It translates to CASSNSYEQYF.